This is a list of T cell receptor beta chains from one sample in a study of regulatory T cells in long-lasting Graves disease. In TCRdb, the multiplex PCR reads were re-called with MiXCR into one record per CDR3 protein. This sample yields hundreds of thousands of distinct CDR3 sequences, of which about 19% are seen a single time; just under 30% belongs to the top ten. Sequenced here: peripheral blood mononuclear cells (PBMCs), sampled when the disease was refractory, from a patient treated with antithyroid drugs. All receptors come from a female donor with Graves disease. CDR3s include the opening cysteine and the closing phenylalanine or tryptophan. A D gene is named only where the DNA matches it firmly. Only part of the rows carry a size: once, few, many, or a class if the clone is expanded.

D	size	J	V	CDR3	DNA
TRBD2	few	TRBJ2-7	TRBV7-2	CASSSTSGGAYGQYF	TGTGCCAGCAGCTCCACTAGCGGGGGGGCCTACGGGCAGTACTTC
TRBD2	many	TRBJ2-7	TRBV10-2	CASSGLAVHEQYF	TGCGCCAGCAGCGGACTAGCGGTCCACGAGCAGTACTTC
NA	many	TRBJ1-3	TRBV12-3/TRBV12-4	CASSRGLSSGNTIYF	TGTGCCAGCAGCCGCGGACTGAGCTCTGGAAACACCATATATTTT
NA	many	TRBJ2-1	TRBV27	CATSQGGDEQFF	TGTGCAACCAGCCAGGGAGGCGATGAGCAGTTCTTC
NA	few	TRBJ2-7	TRBV6-1	CASSTQGAEQYF	TGTGCCAGCAGTACCCAGGGTGCCGAGCAGTACTTC
NA	NA	TRBJ2-7	TRBV7-9	CASSYSQGPYEQYF	TGTGCCAGCAGCTACTCTCAGGGGCCCTACGAGCAGTACTTC
NA	few	TRBJ1-5	TRBV14	CASSQDGRGATSNQPQHF	TGTGCCAGCAGCCAAGATGGGAGGGGGGCTACAAGCAATCAGCCCCAGCATTTT
TRBD2	many	TRBJ2-5	TRBV28	CASSLSFTAGVYQETQYF	TGTGCCAGCAGTTTAAGTTTCACGGCGGGAGTGTATCAAGAGACCCAGTACTTC
TRBD1	NA	TRBJ1-1	TRBV5-1	CASSGEQGAITEAFF	TGCGCCAGCAGCGGGGAACAGGGGGCGATAACTGAAGCTTTCTTT
NA	many	TRBJ1-1	TRBV20-1	CSARGGHGVNTEAFF	TGCAGTGCTAGAGGAGGGCACGGGGTGAACACTGAAGCTTTCTTT
TRBD2	many	TRBJ2-2	TRBV28	CASSSLAGGTGELFF	TGTGCCAGCAGTTCCCTAGCGGGAGGCACCGGGGAGCTGTTTTTT
TRBD1	many	TRBJ1-2	TRBV4-1	CASSRLTGIFDGYTF	TGCGCCAGCAGCCGACTGACAGGGATCTTCGATGGCTACACCTTC
TRBD1	NA	TRBJ2-7	TRBV15	CATSSDRGYEQYF	TGTGCCACCAGCAGCGACAGGGGCTACGAGCAGTACTTC
TRBD1	few	TRBJ1-6	TRBV4-3	CASSEEGQAGSPLHF	TGCGCCAGCAGCGAGGAGGGACAGGCAGGCTCACCCCTCCACTTT
NA	NA	TRBJ1-5	TRBV10-3	CAIRGRINQPQHF	TGTGCCATCAGGGGACGGATCAATCAGCCCCAGCATTTT
NA	NA	TRBJ1-1	TRBV28	CASTGAGDTEAFF	TGTGCCAGCACTGGGGCAGGGGACACTGAAGCTTTCTTT
NA	many	TRBJ2-7	TRBV2	CASGIVEGEQYF	TGTGCCAGCGGAATTGTAGAGGGGGAGCAGTACTTC
NA	NA	TRBJ1-1	TRBV20-1	CSARWGNTEAFF	TGCAGTGCTAGGTGGGGGAACACTGAAGCTTTCTTT
TRBD2	NA	TRBJ2-5	TRBV2	CASSERSGRTETQYF	TGTGCCAGCAGTGAAAGGAGCGGGAGAACAGAGACCCAGTACTTC
NA	NA	TRBJ1-1	TRBV7-2	CASSSGPLNTEAFF	TGTGCCAGCAGCTCGGGCCCTCTGAACACTGAAGCTTTCTTT
NA	many	TRBJ2-5	TRBV7-9	CASSRGQVETQYF	TGTGCCAGCAGCCGGGGGCAAGTGGAGACCCAGTACTTC
TRBD1	many	TRBJ2-6	TRBV12-3/TRBV12-4	CASSPSTGAGANVLTF	TGTGCCAGCAGTCCCTCGACAGGGGCTGGGGCCAACGTCCTGACTTTC
TRBD1	NA	TRBJ1-4	TRBV5-1	CASSTSTGFNEKLFF	TGCGCCAGCAGCACGTCGACAGGGTTTAATGAAAAACTGTTTTTT
TRBD1	NA	TRBJ1-5	TRBV11-3	CASSLGQGHNQPQHF	TGTGCCAGCAGCTTGGGACAGGGACATAATCAGCCCCAGCATTTT
NA	many	TRBJ2-7	TRBV24-1	CATSDPTGYPYEQYF	TGTGCCACCAGTGATCCTACAGGGTATCCCTACGAGCAGTACTTC
NA	many	TRBJ1-2	TRBV20-1	CSARIGTSSYGYTF	TGCAGTGCTAGAATCGGGACGTCAAGCTATGGCTACACCTTC
NA	many	TRBJ2-2	TRBV2	CATPWRKNTGELFF	TGTGCCACCCCTTGGCGCAAGAACACCGGGGAGCTGTTTTTT
NA	NA	TRBJ2-7	TRBV19	CASSIVTGASYEQYF	TGTGCCAGTAGTATAGTAACGGGAGCCAGCTACGAGCAGTACTTC
TRBD2	NA	TRBJ2-3	TRBV7-2	CASSVRTSGTSSTDTQYF	TGTGCCAGCAGCGTACGGACTAGCGGGACCTCTAGCACAGATACGCAGTATTTT
TRBD1	many	TRBJ2-7	TRBV10-3	CAISRTGEDEQYF	TGTGCCATCAGTAGGACAGGGGAGGACGAGCAGTACTTC
NA	many	TRBJ1-4	TRBV6-1	CATKTGAKGEKLFF	TGTGCCACCAAAACGGGGGCAAAGGGTGAAAAACTGTTTTTT
NA	NA	TRBJ1-3	TRBV7-9	CASSFGEKRTAGNTIYF	TGTGCCAGCAGCTTTGGGGAAAAGAGGACAGCTGGAAACACCATATATTTT
NA	NA	TRBJ2-1	TRBV20-1	CSAARLIWYNEQFF	TGCAGTGCTGCCAGACTTATTTGGTACAATGAGCAGTTCTTC
TRBD1	NA	TRBJ2-2	TRBV4-2	CASSDRGVDTGELFF	TGTGCCAGCAGCGACAGGGGTGTGGACACCGGGGAGCTGTTTTTT
NA	many	TRBJ1-6	TRBV12-3/TRBV12-4	CASSVPGGNSPLHF	TGTGCCAGCAGCGTGCCGGGAGGTAATTCACCCCTCCACTTT
TRBD2	NA	TRBJ2-5	TRBV4-3	CASSQNRGGGETQYF	TGCGCCAGCAGCCAGAACCGGGGGGGCGGGGAGACCCAGTACTTC
NA	NA	TRBJ2-5	TRBV24-1	CATSDGDRADQETQYF	TGTGCCACCAGTGATGGGGATCGGGCCGACCAAGAGACCCAGTACTTC
TRBD1	many	TRBJ1-6	TRBV12-3/TRBV12-4	CASRGGQINSPLHF	TGTGCCAGCAGGGGGGGACAGATTAATTCACCCCTCCACTTT
NA	NA	TRBJ1-4	TRBV7-2	CASSLRARGNEKLFF	TGTGCCAGCAGCTTGAGGGCCAGGGGTAATGAAAAACTGTTTTTT
TRBD1	many	TRBJ1-1	TRBV20-1	CSARITGTAFLLPEAFF	TGCAGTGCTAGGATTACCGGGACAGCTTTTTTACTGCCTGAAGCTTTCTTT
NA	few	TRBJ2-7	TRBV12-3/TRBV12-4	CASSLRGRFSEQYF	TGTGCCAGCAGTTTACGCGGACGCTTCTCCGAGCAGTACTTC
NA	many	TRBJ1-1	TRBV27	CASSLSAGQNTEAFF	TGTGCCAGCAGTTTATCGGCGGGGCAGAACACTGAAGCTTTCTTT
NA	NA	TRBJ1-2	TRBV20-1	CSARVRNGYFYGYTF	TGCAGTGCTAGAGTGAGGAACGGGTACTTCTATGGCTACACCTTC
NA	NA	TRBJ2-2	TRBV3-1	CASRLPFGELFF	TGTGCCAGCAGGCTACCTTTTGGGGAGCTGTTTTTT
NA	NA	TRBJ1-1	TRBV19	CASSSRTENTEAFF	TGTGCCAGTAGTTCCCGGACAGAGAACACTGAAGCTTTCTTT
NA	NA	TRBJ2-1	TRBV11-2	CASSLEVVSYNEQFF	TGTGCCAGCAGCTTAGAGGTGGTCTCCTACAATGAGCAGTTCTTC
TRBD1	NA	TRBJ1-5	TRBV18	CASSPGQGSSDQHF	TGTGCCAGCTCACCCGGACAGGGGTCGAGTGACCAGCATTTT
NA	few	TRBJ1-6	TRBV5-1	CASSLVFATEYTYNSPLHF	TGCGCCAGCAGCTTGGTTTTTGCGACCGAATACACCTATAATTCACCCCTCCACTTT
NA	many	TRBJ2-6	TRBV2	CASSVEGLGANVLTF	TGTGCCAGCAGTGTCGAAGGATTGGGGGCCAACGTCCTGACTTTC
NA	few	TRBJ1-1	TRBV5-1	CASSLGQAVSEAFF	TGCGCCAGCAGCTTGGGACAGGCAGTCTCTGAAGCTTTCTTT
NA	many	TRBJ2-7	TRBV7-6	CASSLGPGQSYEQYF	TGTGCCAGCAGCTTAGGACCGGGACAATCCTACGAGCAGTACTTC
NA	many	TRBJ2-5	TRBV7-2	CASSLAAGKETQYF	TGTGCCAGCAGCTTAGCGGCAGGGAAAGAGACCCAGTACTTC